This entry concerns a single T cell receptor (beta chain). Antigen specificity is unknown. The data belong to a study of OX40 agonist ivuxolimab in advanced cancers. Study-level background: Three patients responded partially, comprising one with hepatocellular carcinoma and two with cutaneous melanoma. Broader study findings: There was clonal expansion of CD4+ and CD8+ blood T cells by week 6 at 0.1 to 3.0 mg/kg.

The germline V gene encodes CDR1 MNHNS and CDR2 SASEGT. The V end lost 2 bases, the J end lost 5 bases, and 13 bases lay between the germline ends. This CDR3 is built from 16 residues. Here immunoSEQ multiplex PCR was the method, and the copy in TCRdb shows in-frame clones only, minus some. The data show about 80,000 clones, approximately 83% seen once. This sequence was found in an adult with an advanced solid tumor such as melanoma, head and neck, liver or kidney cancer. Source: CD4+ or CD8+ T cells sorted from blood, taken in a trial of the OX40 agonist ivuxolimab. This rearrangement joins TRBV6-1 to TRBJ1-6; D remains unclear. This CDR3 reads CASSEPGTRDNSPLHF. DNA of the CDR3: TGTGCCAGCAGTGAACCGGGTACTCGGGATAATTCACCCCTCCACTTT.